This T cell receptor beta chain was sequenced for a study of T cell repertoires in cytomegalovirus infection (dated by TCRdb to about 2019). For context, the study as a whole: Peptide stimulations targeted recently identified HLA-C-restricted CMV epitopes, whose presentation resists viral immunomodulation, together with well-studied HLA-B-restricted epitopes. The HLA type of each donor mattered for the analysis, because public TCR beta signatures pointed to carriage of CMV infection along with the matching HLA type.

Points on this clonotype: No cognate antigen has been identified for it. Within one base of it there is no much larger clone, and no base qualities were kept.

Broader findings and caveats from the paper: The ex vivo response was dominated by HLA-C-restricted CMV-specific TCR beta clonotypes, and the single most frequent clonotype in two of eight donors was supplied by these HLA-C-restricted clonotypes. In both this cohort and an independent cohort of several hundred donors, the cumulative frequency of public TCR beta family members distinguished carriers of CMV infection plus the relevant HLA type.

Instrument used: Illumina HiSeq 1500. TCRdb trimmed the raw reads at Q25, called clones with MiXCR and kept productive beta chains. Every distinct CDR3 protein forms one entry, paired with its most common genes and DNA. Counted in this sample were 680,000 or so distinct CDR3 sequences; roughly 30% of them appeared once. The ten largest clones represent about 20% of the sample. The cysteine opens and the phenylalanine closes a CDR3 of 14 amino acids. Only the CDR3 DNA stays, 42 bases, in frame from base 1. CDR1 and CDR2 (SGHTA, FQGNSA) derive from the germline V gene. Deletion took 1 base off V and 1 base off J, with a span of 6 bases between the germline ends. Sample treatment or condition, as interpreted from the label and publication: in vitro stimulation with specific CMV peptide epitopes to enrich CMV-specific T cells.

Sequenced here: cultured PBMCs, sampled from culture after CMV antigen stimulation. The chain was built from TRBV7-2 and TRBJ2-3, with the D gene uncertain. The clonotype comes from a human donor in good health (CMV status not recorded). Some clones in this sample may be carry-over from other donors' samples. The nucleotides read TGTGCCAGCAGCTTAGATCAGGGCACAGATACGCAGTATTTT. Its protein is CASSLDQGTDTQYF.